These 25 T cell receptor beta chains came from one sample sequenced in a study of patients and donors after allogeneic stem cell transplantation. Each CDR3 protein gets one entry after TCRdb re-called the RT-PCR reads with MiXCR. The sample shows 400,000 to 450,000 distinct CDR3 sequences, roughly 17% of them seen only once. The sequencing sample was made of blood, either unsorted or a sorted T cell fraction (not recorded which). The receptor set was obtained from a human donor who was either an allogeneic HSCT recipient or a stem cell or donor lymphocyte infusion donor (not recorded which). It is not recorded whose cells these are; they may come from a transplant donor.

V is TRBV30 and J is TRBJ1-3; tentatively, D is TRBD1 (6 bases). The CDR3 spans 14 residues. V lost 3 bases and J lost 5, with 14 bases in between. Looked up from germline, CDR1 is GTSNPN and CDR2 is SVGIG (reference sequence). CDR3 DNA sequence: TGTGCCTGGAGGTGGGGGCAGAGACGAAACACCATATATTTT. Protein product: CAWRWGQRRNTIYF.

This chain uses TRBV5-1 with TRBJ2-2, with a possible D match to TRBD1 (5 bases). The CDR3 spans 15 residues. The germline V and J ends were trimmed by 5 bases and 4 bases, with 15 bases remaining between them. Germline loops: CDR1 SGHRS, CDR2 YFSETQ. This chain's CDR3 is CASRRTGSGTGELFF. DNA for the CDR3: TGCGCCAGCAGACGAACAGGTTCGGGCACCGGGGAGCTGTTTTTT.

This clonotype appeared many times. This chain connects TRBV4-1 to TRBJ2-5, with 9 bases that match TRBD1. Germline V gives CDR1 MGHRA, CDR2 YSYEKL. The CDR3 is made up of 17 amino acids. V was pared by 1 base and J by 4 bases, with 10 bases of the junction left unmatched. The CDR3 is CASSQAGTGTFRETQYF. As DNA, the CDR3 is TGCGCCAGCAGCCAAGCCGGGACAGGGACGTTCCGAGAGACCCAGTACTTC.

CDR3 protein: CSLTRAGDTTDTQYF. The CDR3 DNA is TGCAGCCTTACCCGAGCGGGGGATACCACAGATACGCAGTATTTT. V and J are TRBV29-1 and TRBJ2-3, with 8 bases lining up with TRBD2. The V gene's germline CDR1 is SQVTM and CDR2 ANQGSEA. This CDR3 spans 15 amino acids. V was pared by 8 bases and J by 2 bases, with 12 bases of the junction left unmatched.

The CDR3 DNA sequence: TGCGCCAGCAGCCAAGAGTTCCCTCGGCGGGAGCAGTACTTC. Its translation is CASSQEFPRREQYF. This chain links TRBV4-1 with TRBJ2-7; D ambiguous. The ends were cut back, 0 bases at V and 7 bases at J, with 13 bases in the middle. Germline assignment: CDR1 MGHRA and CDR2 YSYEKL. The CDR3 loop spans 14 amino acids.

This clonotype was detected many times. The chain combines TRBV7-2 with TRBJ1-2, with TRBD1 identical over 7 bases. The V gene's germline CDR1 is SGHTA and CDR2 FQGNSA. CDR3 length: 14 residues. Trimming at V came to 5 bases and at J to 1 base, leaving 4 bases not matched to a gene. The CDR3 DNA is TGTGCCAGCAGCCGCGCAGGGGGTAACTATGGCTACACCTTC. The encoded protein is CASSRAGGNYGYTF.

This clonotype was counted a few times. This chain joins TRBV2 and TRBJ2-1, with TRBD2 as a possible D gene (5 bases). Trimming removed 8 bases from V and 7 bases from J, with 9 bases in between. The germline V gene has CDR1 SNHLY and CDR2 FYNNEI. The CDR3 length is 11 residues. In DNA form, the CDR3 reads TGTGCCAGCCGGACTGGGAATGAGCAGTTCTTC. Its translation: CASRTGNEQFF.

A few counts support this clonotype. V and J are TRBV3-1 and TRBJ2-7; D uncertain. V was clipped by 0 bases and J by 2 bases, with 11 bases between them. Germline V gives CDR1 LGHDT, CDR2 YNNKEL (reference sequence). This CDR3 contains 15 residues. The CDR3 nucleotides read TGTGCCAGCAGCCAAGATTGGCAGGAGCCCTACGAGCAGTACTTC. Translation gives CASSQDWQEPYEQYF.

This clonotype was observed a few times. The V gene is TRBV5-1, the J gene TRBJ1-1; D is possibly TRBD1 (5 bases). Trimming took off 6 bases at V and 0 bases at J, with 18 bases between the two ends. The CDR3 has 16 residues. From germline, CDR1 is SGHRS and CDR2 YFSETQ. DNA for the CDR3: TGCGCCAGCAAATTAGACAGTCTGGGGTTGAACACTGAAGCTTTCTTT. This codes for CASKLDSLGLNTEAFF.

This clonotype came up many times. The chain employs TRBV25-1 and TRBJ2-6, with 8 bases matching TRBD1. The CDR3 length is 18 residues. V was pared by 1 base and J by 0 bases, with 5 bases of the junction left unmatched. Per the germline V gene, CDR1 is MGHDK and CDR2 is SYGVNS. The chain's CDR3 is CASSESGTGSSGANVLTF. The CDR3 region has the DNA TGTGCCAGCAGTGAATCCGGGACAGGAAGCTCTGGGGCCAACGTCCTGACTTTC.

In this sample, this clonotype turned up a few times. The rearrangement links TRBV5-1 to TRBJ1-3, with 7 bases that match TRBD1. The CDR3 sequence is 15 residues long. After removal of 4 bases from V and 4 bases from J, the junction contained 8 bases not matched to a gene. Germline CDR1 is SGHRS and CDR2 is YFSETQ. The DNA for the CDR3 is TGCGCCAGCAGCACCCGACAGGGAGGGGGAAACACCATATATTTT. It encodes CASSTRQGGGNTIYF.

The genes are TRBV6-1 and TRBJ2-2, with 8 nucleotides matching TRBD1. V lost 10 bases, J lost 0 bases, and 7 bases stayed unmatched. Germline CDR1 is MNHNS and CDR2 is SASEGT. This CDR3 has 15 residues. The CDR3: CATGQVPPNTGELFF. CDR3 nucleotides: TGTGCCACGGGACAGGTCCCTCCGAACACCGGGGAGCTGTTTTTT.

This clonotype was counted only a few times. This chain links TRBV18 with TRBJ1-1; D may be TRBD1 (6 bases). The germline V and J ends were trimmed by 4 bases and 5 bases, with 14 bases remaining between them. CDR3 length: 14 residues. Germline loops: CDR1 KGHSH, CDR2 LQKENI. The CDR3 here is CASSQGRQDTEAFF. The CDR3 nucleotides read TGTGCCAGCTCACAGGGTAGACAGGATACTGAAGCTTTCTTT.

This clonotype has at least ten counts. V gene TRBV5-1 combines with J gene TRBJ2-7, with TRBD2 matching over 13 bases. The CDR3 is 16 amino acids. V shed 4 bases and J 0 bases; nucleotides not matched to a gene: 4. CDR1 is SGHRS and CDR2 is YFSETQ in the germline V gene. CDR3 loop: CASSRGLAGVSYEQYF. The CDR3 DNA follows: TGCGCCAGCAGCAGAGGACTAGCGGGAGTCTCCTACGAGCAGTACTTC.

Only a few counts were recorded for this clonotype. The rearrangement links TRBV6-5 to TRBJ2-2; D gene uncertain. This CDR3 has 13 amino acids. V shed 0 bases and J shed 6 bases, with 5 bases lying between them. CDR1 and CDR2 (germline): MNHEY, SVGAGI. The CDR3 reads CASSYSTAGELFF. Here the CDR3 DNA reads TGTGCCAGCAGTTACTCGACGGCCGGGGAGCTGTTTTTT.

This CDR3 is CATAQAHSGNTIYF. The CDR3 DNA follows: TGTGCCACAGCACAGGCACACTCTGGAAACACCATATATTTT. The chain couples TRBV7-2 to TRBJ1-3, with D tentatively TRBD1 (5 bases). The V and J ends lost 10 bases and 0 bases respectively, with 13 bases between them. Germline V gives CDR1 SGHTA, CDR2 FQGNSA. There are 14 residues in the CDR3. The full variable domain, with the rest looked up from reference TRBV7-2 and TRBJ1-3, is GAGVSQSPSNKVTEKGKDVELRCDPISGHTALYWYRQSLGQGLEFLIYFQGNSAPDKSGLPSDRFSAERTGGSVSTLTIQRTQQEDSAVYLCATAQAHSGNTIYFGEGSWLTVV.

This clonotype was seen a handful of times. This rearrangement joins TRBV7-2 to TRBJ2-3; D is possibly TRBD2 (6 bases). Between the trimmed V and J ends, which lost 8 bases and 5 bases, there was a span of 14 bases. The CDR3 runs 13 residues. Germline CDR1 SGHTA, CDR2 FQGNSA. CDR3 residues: CASGRRRGDTQYF. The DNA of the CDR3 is TGTGCCAGCGGAAGGCGGAGGGGAGATACGCAGTATTTT. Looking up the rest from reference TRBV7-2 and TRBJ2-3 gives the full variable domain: GAGVSQSPSNKVTEKGKDVELRCDPISGHTALYWYRQSLGQGLEFLIYFQGNSAPDKSGLPSDRFSAERTGGSVSTLTIQRTQQEDSAVYLCASGRRRGDTQYFGPGTRLTVL.

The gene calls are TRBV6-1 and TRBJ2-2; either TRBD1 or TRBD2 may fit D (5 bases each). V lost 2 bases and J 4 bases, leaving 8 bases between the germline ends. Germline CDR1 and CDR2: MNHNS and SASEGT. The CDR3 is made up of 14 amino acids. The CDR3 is CASSEYGGTGELFF. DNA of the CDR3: TGTGCCAGCAGTGAATATGGGGGCACCGGGGAGCTGTTTTTT.

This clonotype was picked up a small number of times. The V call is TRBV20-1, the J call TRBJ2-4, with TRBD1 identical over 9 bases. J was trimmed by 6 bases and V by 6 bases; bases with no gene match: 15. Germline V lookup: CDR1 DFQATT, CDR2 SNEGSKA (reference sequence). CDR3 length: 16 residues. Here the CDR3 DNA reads TGCAGTGCAAAGCTTCAGGACAGGGGATTGAGAAACATTCAGTACTTC. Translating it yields CSAKLQDRGLRNIQYF.

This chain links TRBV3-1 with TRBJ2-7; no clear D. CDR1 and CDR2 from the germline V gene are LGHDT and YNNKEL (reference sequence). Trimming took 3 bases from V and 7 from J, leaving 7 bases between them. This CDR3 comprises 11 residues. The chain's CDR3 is CASSQSREQYF. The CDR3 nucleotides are TGTGCCAGCAGCCAGTCTAGGGAGCAGTACTTC.

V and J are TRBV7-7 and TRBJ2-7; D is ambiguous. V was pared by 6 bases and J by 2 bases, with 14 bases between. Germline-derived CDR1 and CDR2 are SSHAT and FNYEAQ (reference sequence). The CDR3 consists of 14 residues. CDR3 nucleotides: TGTGCCAGCAGTCAAATCGCCGCTCCCTACGAGCAGTACTTC. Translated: CASSQIAAPYEQYF.

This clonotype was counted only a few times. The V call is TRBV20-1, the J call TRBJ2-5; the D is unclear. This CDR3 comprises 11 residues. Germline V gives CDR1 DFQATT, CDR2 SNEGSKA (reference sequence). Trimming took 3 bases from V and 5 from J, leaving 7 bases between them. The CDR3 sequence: CSARAEETQYF. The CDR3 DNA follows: TGCAGTGCTAGGGCCGAGGAGACCCAGTACTTC.

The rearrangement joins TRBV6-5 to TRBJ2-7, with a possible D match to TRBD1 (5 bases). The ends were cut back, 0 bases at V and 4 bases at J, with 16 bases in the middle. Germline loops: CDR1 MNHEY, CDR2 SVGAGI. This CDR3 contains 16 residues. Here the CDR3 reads CASSYSLPQGRYEQYF. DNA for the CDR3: TGTGCCAGCAGTTACTCGCTCCCCCAGGGAAGGTACGAGCAGTACTTC.

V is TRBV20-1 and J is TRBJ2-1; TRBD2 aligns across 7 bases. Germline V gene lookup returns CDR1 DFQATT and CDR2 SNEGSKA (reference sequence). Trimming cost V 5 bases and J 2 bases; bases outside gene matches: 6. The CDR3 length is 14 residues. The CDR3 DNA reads TGCAGTGCTTTTCAGCGGGGCCCCTACAATGAGCAGTTCTTC. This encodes CSAFQRGPYNEQFF.

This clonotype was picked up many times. The CDR3 loop is CSARDLLGLEKGDEQFF. The DNA of the CDR3 is TGCAGTGCTAGAGATCTGTTAGGACTAGAAAAAGGGGATGAGCAGTTCTTC. The chain links TRBV20-1 to TRBJ2-1; 7 positions agree with TRBD2. Germline CDR1 reads DFQATT; CDR2 reads SNEGSKA (reference sequence). The CDR3 runs 17 residues. V trimming: 0 bases; J trimming: 8 bases; junction bases outside the gene matches: 16.